Listed here is a single T cell receptor (beta chain). These data originate in a study of OX40 agonist ivuxolimab in advanced cancers. Study background: Every 2 weeks, patients got intravenous ivuxolimab at one of six dose levels (0.01-10 mg/kg).

Sequencing was performed with immunoSEQ multiplex PCR; in TCRdb, only in-frame clones are kept and a portion is missing. The sample has around 68,000 clones; just over 85% are singletons. The TCR comes from an adult with an advanced solid tumor such as melanoma, head and neck, liver or kidney cancer. The sequenced sample was CD4+ or CD8+ T cells sorted from blood, obtained in a trial of the OX40 agonist ivuxolimab.

As DNA, the CDR3 is TGCGCCAGCAGGGGAGGACAGGAGAATGAAAAACTGTTTTTT. Encoded protein: CASRGGQENEKLFF. The chain carries TRBV5-1 and TRBJ1-4; 7 bases are shared with TRBD1. There are 14 residues in the CDR3. Per germline, CDR1 SGHRS and CDR2 YFSETQ. V was clipped by 5 bases and J by 5 bases; unmatched bases: 6.